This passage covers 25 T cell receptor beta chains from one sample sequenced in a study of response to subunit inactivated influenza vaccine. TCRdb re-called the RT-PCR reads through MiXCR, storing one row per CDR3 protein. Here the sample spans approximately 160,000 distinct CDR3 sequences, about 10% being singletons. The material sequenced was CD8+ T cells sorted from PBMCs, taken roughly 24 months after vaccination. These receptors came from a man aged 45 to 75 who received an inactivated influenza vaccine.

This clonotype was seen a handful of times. The CDR3 is CASSRGPEQFF. CDR3 DNA sequence: TGTGCCAGCAGCCGCGGGCCTGAGCAGTTCTTC. This chain uses TRBV28 with TRBJ2-1; maybe TRBD2 (5 bases). The CDR3 length is 11 residues. The V end was cut by 6 bases, the J end by 9 bases, with 9 bases between. Germline values: CDR1 MDHEN, CDR2 SYDVKM.

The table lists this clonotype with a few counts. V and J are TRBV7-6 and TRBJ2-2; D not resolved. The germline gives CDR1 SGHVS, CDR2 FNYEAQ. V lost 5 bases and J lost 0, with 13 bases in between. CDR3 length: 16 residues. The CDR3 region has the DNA TGTGCCAGCAGCGGGCGTGGCGGCCCGAACACCGGGGAGCTGTTTTTT. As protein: CASSGRGGPNTGELFF.

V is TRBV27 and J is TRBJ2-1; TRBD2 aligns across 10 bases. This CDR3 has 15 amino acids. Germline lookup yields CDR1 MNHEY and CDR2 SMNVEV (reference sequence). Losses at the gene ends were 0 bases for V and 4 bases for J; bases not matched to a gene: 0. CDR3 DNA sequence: TGTGCCAGCAGTTTATCTAGCGGGGGGTACAATGAGCAGTTCTTC. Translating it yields CASSLSSGGYNEQFF.

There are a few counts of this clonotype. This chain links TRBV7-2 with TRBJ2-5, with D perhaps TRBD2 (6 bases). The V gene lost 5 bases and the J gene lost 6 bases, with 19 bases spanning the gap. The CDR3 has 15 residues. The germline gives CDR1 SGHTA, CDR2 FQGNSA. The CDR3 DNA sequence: TGTGCCAGCAGCCCCCCTCGGACTGGGGGGAAGACCCAGTACTTC. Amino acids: CASSPPRTGGKTQYF.

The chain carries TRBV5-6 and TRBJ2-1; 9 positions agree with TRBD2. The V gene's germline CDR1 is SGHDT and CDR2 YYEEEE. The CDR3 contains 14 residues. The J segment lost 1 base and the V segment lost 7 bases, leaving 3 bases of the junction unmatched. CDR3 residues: CASLLAGSYNEQFF. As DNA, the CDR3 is TGTGCCAGCCTTCTAGCGGGATCCTACAATGAGCAGTTCTTC.

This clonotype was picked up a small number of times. CDR3 region: CASSFKVRAYEQYF. In DNA form, the CDR3 reads TGTGCCAGCAGCTTTAAGGTCCGGGCCTACGAGCAGTACTTC. The gene calls are TRBV7-2 and TRBJ2-7; no definite D call. Trimming took 3 bases from V and 2 from J, leaving 11 bases between them. CDR1 is SGHTA, CDR2 FQGNSA, per germline. The CDR3 has 14 amino acids. Supplemented by reference TRBV7-2 and TRBJ2-7, the full variable domain reads GAGVSQSPSNKVTEKGKDVELRCDPISGHTALYWYRQSLGQGLEFLIYFQGNSAPDKSGLPSDRFSAERTGGSVSTLTIQRTQQEDSAVYLCASSFKVRAYEQYFGPGTRLTVT.

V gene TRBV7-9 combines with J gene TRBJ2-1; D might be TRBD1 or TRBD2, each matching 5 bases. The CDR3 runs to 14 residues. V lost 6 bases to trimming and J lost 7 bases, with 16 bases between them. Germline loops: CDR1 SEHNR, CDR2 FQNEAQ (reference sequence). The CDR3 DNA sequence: TGTGCCAGCAGTCAAGGGGCGAGGGAGAATGAGCAGTTCTTC. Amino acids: CASSQGARENEQFF. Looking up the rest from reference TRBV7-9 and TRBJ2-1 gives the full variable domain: DTGVSQNPRHKITKRGQNVTFRCDPISEHNRLYWYRQTLGQGPEFLTYFQNEAQLEKSRLLSDRFSAERPKGSFSTLEIQRTEQGDSAMYLCASSQGARENEQFFGPGTRLTVL.

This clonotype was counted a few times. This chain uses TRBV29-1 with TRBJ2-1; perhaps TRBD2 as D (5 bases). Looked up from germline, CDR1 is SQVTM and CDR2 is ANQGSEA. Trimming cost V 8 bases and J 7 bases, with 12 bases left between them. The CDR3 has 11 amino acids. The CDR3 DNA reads TGCAGCTCTGTTCGAGGGAATGAGCAGTTCTTC. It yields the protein CSSVRGNEQFF.

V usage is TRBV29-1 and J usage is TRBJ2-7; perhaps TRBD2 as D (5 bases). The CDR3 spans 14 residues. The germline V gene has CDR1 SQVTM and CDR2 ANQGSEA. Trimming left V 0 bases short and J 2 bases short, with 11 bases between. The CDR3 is CSVEDPGETYEQYF. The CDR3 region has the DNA TGCAGCGTTGAAGATCCCGGGGAGACCTACGAGCAGTACTTC.

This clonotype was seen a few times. The DNA for the CDR3 is TGTGCCAGCAGTGCGCATTCCGGGGAGCTGTTTTTT. The encoded protein is CASSAHSGELFF. The chain links TRBV12-3 or TRBV12-4 to TRBJ2-2, with unresolved D. V was pared by 5 bases and J by 6 bases, with 7 bases between. The CDR3 has 12 amino acids.

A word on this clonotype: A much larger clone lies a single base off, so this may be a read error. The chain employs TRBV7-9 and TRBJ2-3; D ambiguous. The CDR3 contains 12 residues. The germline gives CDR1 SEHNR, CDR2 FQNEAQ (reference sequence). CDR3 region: CACSLGGDTQYF. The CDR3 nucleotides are TGTGCCTGCAGCTTAGGCGGAGATACGCAGTATTTT.

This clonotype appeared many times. The CDR3 bases are TGCGCCAGCAGCCACGTAGCGGAACCCTACAATGAGCAGTTCTTC. Translated, it gives CASSHVAEPYNEQFF. The V gene is TRBV4-3, the J gene TRBJ2-1, with a weak D call TRBD2 (6 bases). V gave up 3 bases and J gave up 2 bases, with 11 bases separating them. The CDR3 is made up of 15 amino acids. Germline lookup yields CDR1 LGHNA and CDR2 YSLEER.

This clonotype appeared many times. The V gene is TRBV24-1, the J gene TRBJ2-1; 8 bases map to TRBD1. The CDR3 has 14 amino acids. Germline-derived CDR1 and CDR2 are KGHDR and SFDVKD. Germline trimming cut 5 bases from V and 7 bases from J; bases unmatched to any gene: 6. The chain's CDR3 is CATSAAGTGNEQFF. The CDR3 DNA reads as TGTGCCACCAGTGCGGCCGGGACAGGTAATGAGCAGTTCTTC.

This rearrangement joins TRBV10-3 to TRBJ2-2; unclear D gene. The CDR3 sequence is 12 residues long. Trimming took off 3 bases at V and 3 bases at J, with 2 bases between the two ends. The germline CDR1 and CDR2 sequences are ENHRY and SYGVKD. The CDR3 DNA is TGTGCCATCAGTGACTACACCGGGGAGCTGTTTTTT. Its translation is CAISDYTGELFF.

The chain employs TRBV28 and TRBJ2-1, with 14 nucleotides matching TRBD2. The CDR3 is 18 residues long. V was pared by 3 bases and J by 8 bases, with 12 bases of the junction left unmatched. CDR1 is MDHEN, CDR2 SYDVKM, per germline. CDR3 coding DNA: TGTGCCAGCAGTTTCAGGAGAGCAGGGACTAGCGGGAGTGATGAGCAGTTCTTC. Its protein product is CASSFRRAGTSGSDEQFF.

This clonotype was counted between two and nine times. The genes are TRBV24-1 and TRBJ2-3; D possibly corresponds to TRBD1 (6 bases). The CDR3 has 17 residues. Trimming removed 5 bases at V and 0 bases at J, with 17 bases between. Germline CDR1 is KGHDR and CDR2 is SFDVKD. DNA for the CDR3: TGTGCCACCAGTGTTTTCCTTACAGGGTTTAGCACAGATACGCAGTATTTT. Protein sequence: CATSVFLTGFSTDTQYF.

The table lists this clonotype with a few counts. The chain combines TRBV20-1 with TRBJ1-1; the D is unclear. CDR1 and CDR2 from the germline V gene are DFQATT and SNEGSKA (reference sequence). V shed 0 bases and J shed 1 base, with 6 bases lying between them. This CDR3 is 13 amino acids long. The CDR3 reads CSARERGNTEAFF. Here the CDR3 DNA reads TGCAGTGCTAGAGAACGGGGGAACACTGAAGCTTTCTTT.

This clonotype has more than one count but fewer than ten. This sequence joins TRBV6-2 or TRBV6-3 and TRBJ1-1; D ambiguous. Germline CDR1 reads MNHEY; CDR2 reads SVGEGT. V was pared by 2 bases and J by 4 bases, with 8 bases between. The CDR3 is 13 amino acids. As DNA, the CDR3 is TGTGCCAGCAGTTACGGATGGGCCACTGAAGCTTTCTTT. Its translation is CASSYGWATEAFF.

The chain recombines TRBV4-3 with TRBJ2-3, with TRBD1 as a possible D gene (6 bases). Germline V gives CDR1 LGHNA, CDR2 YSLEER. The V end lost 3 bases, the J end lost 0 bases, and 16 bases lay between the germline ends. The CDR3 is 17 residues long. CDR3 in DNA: TGCGCCAGCAGCCATTTTGAAAGACAGGATAGCACAGATACGCAGTATTTT. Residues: CASSHFERQDSTDTQYF.

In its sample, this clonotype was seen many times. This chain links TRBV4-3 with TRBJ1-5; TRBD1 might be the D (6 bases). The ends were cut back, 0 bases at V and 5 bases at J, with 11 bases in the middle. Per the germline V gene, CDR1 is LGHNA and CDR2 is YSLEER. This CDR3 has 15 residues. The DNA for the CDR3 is TGCGCCAGCAGCCAAGATCGGGGGGCCTATCAGCCCCAGCATTTT. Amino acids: CASSQDRGAYQPQHF.

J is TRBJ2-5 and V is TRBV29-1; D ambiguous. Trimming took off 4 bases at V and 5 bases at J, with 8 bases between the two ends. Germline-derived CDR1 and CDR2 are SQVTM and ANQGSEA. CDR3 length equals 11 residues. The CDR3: CSVVRFETQYF. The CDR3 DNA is TGCAGCGTTGTTCGTTTCGAGACCCAGTACTTC.

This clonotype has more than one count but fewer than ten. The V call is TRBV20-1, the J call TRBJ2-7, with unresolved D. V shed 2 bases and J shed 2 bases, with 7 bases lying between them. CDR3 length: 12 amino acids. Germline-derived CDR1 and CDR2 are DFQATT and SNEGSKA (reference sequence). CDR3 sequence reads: CSARSETYEQYF. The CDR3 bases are TGCAGTGCTAGATCTGAGACCTACGAGCAGTACTTC.

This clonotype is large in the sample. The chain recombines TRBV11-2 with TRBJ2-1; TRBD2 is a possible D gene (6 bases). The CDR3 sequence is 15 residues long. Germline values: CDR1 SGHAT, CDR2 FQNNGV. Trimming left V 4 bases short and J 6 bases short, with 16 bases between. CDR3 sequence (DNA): TGTGCCAGCAGCTCATACCGGGACTCCGTCAATGAGCAGTTCTTC. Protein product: CASSSYRDSVNEQFF.

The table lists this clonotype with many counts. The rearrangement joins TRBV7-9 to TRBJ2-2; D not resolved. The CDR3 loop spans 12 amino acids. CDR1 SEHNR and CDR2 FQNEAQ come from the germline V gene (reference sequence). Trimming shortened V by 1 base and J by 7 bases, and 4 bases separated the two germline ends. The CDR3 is CASSLGYGELFF. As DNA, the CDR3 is TGTGCCAGCAGCTTAGGATACGGGGAGCTGTTTTTT.

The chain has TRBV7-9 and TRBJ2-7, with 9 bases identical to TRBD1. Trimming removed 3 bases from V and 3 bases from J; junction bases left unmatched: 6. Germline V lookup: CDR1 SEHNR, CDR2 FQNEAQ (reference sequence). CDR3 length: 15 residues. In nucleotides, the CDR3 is TGTGCCAGCAGCTTCAGGACAGGGGCCAACTACGAGCAGTACTTC. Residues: CASSFRTGANYEQYF.